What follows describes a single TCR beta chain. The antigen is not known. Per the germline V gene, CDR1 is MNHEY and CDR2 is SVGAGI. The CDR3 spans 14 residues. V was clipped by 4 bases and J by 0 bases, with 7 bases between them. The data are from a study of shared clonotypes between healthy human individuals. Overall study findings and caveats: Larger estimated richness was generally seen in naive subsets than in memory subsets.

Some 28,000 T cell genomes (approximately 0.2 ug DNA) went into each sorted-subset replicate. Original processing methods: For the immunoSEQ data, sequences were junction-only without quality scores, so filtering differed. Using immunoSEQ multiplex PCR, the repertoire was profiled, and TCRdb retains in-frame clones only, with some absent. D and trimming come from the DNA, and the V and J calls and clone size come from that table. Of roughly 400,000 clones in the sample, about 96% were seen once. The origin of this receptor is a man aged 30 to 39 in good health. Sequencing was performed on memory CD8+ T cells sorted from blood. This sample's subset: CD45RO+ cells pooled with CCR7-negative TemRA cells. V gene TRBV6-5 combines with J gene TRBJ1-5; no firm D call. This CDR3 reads CASSSLSSNQPQHF. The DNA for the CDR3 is TGTGCCAGCAGTTCTCTTTCTAGCAATCAGCCCCAGCATTTT.